This T cell receptor beta chain was recovered during a study of shared clonotypes between healthy human individuals. Study-level information: Donors were two women and a few men aged 18 to 49.

In the naive CD8 group, cells lacked CD45RO and were positively selected for CCR7, so terminally differentiated effector memory CD45RA+ cells were left out. Here immunoSEQ multiplex PCR was the method, and the copy in TCRdb shows in-frame clones only, minus some. The repertoire includes about 2 million clones, approximately 95% of them detected once, and about 1.1% sits in the top ten. V gave up 2 bases and J gave up 5 bases, with 10 bases separating them. Germline V lookup: CDR1 SGHAT, CDR2 FQNNGV. The CDR3 extends over 13 amino acids. Study-wide findings and caveats: Rarefaction demonstrated incomplete sorted-subset sequencing despite large depth. Clonotypes shared by all four donors outscored non-shared clonotypes in generation probability.

This clone came up once. No antigen is known for it. The receptor was isolated from a man between 18 and 35 years old in good health. Sequences were obtained from naive CD8+ T cells sorted from blood. This sequence joins TRBV11-2 and TRBJ2-7, with D possibly matching TRBD2 (5 bases). CDR3 DNA sequence: TGTGCCAGCAGCTTACGAGGGAACCACGAGCAGTACTTC. Its translation is CASSLRGNHEQYF.